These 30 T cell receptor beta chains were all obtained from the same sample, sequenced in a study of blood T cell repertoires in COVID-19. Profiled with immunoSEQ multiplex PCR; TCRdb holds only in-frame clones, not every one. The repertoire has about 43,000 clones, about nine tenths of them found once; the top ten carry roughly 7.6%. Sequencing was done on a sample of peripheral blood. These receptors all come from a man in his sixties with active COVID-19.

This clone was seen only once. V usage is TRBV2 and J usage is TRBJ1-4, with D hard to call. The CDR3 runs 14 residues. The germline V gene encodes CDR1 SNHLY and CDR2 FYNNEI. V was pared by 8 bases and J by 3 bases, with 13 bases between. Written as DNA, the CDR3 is TGTGCCAGCCATCTCTCGAGTGCTAATGAAAAACTGTTTTTT. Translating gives CASHLSSANEKLFF.

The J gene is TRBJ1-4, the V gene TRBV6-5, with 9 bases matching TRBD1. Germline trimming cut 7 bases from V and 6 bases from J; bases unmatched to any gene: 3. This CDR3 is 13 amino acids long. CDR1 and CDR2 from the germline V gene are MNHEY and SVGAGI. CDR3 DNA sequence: TGTGCCAGCAATCGGGACAGGGATGAAAAACTGTTTTTT. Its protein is CASNRDRDEKLFF.

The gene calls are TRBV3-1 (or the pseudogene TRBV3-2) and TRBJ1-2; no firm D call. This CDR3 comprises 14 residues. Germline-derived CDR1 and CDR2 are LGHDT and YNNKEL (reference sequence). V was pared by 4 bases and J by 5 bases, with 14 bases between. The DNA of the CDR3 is TGTGCCAGCAGCCCCTCAAGCGGAGTTTATGGCTACACCTTC. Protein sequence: CASSPSSGVYGYTF.

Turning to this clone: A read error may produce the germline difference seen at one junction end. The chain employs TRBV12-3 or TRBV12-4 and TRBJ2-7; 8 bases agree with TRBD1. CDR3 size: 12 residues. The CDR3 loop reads CASSFTGQGVHF. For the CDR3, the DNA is TGTGCCAGCAGTTTTACCGGACAGGGCGTGCACTTC.

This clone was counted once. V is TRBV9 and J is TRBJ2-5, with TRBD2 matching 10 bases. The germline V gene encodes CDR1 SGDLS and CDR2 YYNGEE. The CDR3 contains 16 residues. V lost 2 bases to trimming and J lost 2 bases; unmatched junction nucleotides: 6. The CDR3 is CASSVGLAASQETQYF. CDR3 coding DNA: TGTGCCAGCAGCGTTGGACTAGCGGCAAGTCAAGAGACCCAGTACTTC.

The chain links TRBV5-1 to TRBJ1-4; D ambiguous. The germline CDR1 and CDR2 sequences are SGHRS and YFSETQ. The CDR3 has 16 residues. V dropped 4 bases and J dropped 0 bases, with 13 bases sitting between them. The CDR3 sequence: CASSLGSGATNEKLFF. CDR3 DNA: TGCGCCAGCAGCCTCGGTTCCGGGGCAACTAATGAAAAACTGTTTTTT. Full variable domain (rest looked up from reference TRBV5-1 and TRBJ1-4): KAGVTQTPRYLIKTRGQQVTLSCSPISGHRSVSWYQQTPGQGLQFLFEYFSETQRNKGNFPGRFSGRQFSNSRSEMNVSTLELGDSALYLCASSLGSGATNEKLFFGSGTQLSVL.

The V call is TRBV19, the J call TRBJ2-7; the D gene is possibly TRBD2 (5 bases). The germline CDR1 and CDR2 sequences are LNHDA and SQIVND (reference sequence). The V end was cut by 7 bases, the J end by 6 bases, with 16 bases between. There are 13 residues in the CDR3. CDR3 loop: CASTGSKAGEQYF. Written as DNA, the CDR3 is TGTGCCAGTACGGGGAGTAAAGCCGGCGAGCAGTACTTC.

CDR3 coding DNA: TGTGCCAGCTCAGGACTAGCGGGAGGAGAGACCCAGTACTTC. Residues: CASSGLAGGETQYF. This sequence joins TRBV18 and TRBJ2-5, with 14 positions matching TRBD2. This CDR3 contains 14 residues. J lost 4 bases, V lost 5 bases, and 0 bases had no gene match. CDR1 is KGHSH and CDR2 is LQKENI in the germline V gene.

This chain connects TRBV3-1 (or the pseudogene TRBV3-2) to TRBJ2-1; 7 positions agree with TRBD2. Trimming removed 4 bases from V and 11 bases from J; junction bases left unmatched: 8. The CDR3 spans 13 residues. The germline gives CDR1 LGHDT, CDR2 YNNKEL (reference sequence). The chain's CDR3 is CASSLGEGQQQFF. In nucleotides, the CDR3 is TGTGCCAGCAGCCTAGGGGAGGGTCAGCAGCAGTTCTTC.

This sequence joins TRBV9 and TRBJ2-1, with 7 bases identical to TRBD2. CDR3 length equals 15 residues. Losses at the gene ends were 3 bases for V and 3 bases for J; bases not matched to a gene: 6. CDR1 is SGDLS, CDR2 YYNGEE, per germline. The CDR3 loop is CASSASASGYNEQFF. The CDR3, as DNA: TGTGCCAGCAGCGCCTCGGCTAGCGGCTACAATGAGCAGTTCTTC.

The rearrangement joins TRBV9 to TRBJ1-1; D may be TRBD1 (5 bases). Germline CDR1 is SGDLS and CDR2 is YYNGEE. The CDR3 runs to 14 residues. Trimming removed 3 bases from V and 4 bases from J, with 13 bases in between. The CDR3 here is CASSAGRGSTEAFF. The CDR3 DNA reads TGTGCCAGCAGCGCCGGAAGGGGATCCACTGAAGCTTTCTTT.

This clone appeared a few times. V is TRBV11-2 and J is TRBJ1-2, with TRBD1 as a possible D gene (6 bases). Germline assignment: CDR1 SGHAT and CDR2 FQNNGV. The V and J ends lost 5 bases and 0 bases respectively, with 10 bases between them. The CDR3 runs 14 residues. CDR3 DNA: TGTGCCAGCAGCACCTGGACAGCTAACTATGGCTACACCTTC. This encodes CASSTWTANYGYTF.

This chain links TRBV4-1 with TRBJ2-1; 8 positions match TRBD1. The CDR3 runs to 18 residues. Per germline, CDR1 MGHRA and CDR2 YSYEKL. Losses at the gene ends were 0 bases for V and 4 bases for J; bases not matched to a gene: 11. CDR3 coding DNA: TGCGCCAGCAGCCAAGATGTTTGGACAGGGTCGGGGTACAATGAGCAGTTCTTC. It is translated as CASSQDVWTGSGYNEQFF.

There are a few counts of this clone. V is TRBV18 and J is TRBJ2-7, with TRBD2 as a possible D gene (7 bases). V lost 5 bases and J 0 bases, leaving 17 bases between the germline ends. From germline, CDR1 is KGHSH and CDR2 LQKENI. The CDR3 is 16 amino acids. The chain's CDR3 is CASSLRVAGASYEQYF. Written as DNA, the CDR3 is TGTGCCAGCTCATTACGGGTGGCGGGGGCCTCCTACGAGCAGTACTTC.

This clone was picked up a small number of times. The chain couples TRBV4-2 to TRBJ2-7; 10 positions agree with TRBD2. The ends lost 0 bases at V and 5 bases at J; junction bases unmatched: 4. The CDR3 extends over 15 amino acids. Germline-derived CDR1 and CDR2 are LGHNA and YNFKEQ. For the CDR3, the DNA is TGTGCCAGCAGCCAAGATCCAGCGGGAGGGAACGAGCAGTACTTC. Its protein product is CASSQDPAGGNEQYF.

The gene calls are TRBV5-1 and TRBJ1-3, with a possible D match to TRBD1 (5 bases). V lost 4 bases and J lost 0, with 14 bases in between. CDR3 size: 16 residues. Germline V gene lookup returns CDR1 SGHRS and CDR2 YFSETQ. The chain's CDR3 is CASSLGTASSGNTIYF. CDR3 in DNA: TGCGCCAGCAGCCTAGGGACTGCCTCCTCTGGAAACACCATATATTTT.

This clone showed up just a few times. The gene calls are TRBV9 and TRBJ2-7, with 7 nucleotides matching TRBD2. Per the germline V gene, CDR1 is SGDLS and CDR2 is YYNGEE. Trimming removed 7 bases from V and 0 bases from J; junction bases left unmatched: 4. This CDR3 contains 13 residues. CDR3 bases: TGTGCCAGCTCCCTAGCGGTCTCCTACGAGCAGTACTTC. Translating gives CASSLAVSYEQYF.

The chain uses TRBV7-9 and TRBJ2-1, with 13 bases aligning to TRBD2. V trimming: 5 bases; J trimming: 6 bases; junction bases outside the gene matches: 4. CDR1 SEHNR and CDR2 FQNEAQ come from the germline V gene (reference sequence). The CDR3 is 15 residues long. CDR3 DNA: TGTGCCAGCAGCATCGGGACTAGCGGGATCAATGAGCAGTTCTTC. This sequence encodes CASSIGTSGINEQFF.

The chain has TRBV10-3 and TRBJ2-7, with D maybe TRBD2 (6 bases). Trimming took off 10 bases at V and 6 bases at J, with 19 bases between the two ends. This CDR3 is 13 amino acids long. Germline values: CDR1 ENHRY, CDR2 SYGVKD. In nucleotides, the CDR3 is TGTGCCACCAATTCGGGGGTGCCGGGCGAGCAGTACTTC. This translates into CATNSGVPGEQYF.

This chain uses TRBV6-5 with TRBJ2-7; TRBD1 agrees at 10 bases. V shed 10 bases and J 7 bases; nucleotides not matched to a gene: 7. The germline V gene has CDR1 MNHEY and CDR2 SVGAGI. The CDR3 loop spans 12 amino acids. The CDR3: CATRQGAREQYF. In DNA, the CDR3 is TGTGCCACTCGACAGGGGGCGAGGGAGCAGTACTTC.

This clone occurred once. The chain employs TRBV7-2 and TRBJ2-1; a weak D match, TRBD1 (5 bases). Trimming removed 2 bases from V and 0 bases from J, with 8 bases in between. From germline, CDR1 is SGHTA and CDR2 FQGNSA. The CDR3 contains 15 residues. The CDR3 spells CASSLYDSSYNEQFF. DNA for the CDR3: TGTGCCAGCAGCTTATACGACAGCTCCTACAATGAGCAGTTCTTC.

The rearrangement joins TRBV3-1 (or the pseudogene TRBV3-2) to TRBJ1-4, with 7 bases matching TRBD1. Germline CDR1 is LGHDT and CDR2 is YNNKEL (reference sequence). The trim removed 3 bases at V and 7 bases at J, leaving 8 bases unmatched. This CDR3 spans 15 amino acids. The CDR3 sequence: CASSQTGQGGEKLFF. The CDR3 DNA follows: TGTGCCAGCAGCCAGACAGGGCAAGGGGGTGAAAAACTGTTTTTT.

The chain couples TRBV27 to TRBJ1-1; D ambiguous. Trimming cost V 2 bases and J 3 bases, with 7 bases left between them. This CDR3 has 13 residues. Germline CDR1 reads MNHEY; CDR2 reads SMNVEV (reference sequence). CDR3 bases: TGTGCCAGCAGTTTAGGCGGGGACACTGAAGCTTTCTTT. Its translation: CASSLGGDTEAFF.

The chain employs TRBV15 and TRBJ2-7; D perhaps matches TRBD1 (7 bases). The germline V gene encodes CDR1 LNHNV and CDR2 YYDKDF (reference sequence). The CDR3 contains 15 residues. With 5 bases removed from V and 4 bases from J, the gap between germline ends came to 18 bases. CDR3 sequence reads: CATSQRTGGVYEQYF. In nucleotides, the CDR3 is TGTGCCACCAGCCAACGGACAGGAGGGGTTTACGAGCAGTACTTC.

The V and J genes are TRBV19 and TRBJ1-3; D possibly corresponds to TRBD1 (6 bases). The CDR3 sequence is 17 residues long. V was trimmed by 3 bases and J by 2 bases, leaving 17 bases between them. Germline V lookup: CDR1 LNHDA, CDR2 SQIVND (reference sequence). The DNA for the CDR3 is TGTGCCAGTAGTATCTGGGGCGGACAGATAACTGGAAACACCATATATTTT. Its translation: CASSIWGGQITGNTIYF.

For the CDR3, the DNA is TGTGCTAGTGGTTTGGTGCAGGGGGGCGAAGATACGCAGTATTTT. It translates to CASGLVQGGEDTQYF. The chain combines TRBV12-5 with TRBJ2-3; D perhaps matches TRBD1 (7 bases). The CDR3 has 15 amino acids. The V end lost 0 bases, the J end lost 5 bases, and 12 bases lay between the germline ends. Germline V gene lookup returns CDR1 LGHNT and CDR2 FRNRAP.

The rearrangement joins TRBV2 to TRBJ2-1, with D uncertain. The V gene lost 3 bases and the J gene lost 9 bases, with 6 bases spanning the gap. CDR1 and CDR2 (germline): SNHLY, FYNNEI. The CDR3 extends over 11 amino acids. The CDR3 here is CASSDLGEQFF. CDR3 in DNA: TGTGCCAGCAGTGATCTAGGTGAGCAGTTCTTC.

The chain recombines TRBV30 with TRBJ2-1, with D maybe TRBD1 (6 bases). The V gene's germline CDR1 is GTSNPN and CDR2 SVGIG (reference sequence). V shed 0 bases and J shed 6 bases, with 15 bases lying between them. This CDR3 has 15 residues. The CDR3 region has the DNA TGTGCCTGGAGTGTAGGAGACCAGGGGTTCAATGAGCAGTTCTTC. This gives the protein CAWSVGDQGFNEQFF.

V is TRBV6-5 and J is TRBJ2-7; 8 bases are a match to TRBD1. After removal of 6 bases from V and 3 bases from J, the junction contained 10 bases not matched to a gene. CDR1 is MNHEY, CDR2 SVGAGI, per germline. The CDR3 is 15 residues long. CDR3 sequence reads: CASRSGTGLHYEQYF. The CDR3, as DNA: TGTGCCAGCAGGTCTGGGACAGGCCTTCACTACGAGCAGTACTTC.

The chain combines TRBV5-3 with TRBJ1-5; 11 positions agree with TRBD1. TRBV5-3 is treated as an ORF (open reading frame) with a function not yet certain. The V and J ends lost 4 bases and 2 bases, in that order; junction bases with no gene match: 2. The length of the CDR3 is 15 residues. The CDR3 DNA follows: TGTGCCAGAAGCCAGGACAGGGGGCGCAATCAGCCCCAGCATTTT. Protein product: CARSQDRGRNQPQHF.